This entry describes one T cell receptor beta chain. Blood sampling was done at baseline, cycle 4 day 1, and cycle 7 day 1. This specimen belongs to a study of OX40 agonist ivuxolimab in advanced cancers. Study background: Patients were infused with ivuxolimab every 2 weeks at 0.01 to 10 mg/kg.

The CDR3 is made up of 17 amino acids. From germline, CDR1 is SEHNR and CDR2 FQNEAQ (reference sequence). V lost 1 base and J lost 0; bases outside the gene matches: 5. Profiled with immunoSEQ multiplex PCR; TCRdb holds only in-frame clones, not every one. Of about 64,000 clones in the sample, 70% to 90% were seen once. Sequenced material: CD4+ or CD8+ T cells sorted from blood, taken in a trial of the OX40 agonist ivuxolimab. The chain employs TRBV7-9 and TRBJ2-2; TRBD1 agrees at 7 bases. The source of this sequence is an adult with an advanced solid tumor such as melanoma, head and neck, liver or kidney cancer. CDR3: CASSLVRGQANTGELFF. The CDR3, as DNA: TGTGCCAGCAGCTTAGTGAGGGGGCAGGCGAACACCGGGGAGCTGTTTTTT.